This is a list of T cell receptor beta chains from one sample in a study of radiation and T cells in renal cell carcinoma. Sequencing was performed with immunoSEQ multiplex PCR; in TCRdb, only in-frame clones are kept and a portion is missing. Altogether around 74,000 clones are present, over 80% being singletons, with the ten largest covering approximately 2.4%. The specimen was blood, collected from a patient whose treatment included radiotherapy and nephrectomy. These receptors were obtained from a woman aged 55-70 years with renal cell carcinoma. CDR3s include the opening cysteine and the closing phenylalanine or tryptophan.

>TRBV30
CAWSVQEWSSYNEQFF
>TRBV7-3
CASSPGDRGTETQYF
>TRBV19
CASSMNSQETQYF
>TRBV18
CASSSDRQNTGELFF
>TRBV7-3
CASSLNGESYNEQFF
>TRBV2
CASSDDAGTNQPQHF
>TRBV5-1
CASSLGGGYTEAFF
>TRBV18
CASSPRVVGDSWPQHF
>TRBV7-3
CASSLDLLNEQFF
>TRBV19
CASRTGAGTGELFF
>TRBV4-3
CASSQVLENYGYTF
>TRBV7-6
CASSRYDLGFQETQYF
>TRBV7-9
CASIPLTDIYGYTF
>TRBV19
CASSENGGRQTQYF
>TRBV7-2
CASNTQVAGGNGELFF
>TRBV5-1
CASSLGARRTDTQYF
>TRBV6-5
CASSFRDSQETQYF
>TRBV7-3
CASSLTSGDVAGELFF
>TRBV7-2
CASSLEVGELFF
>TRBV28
CASSSTGAPQANYGYTF
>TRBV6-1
CASSEGLGGGQETQYF
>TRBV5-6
CASSLGQGHNQPQHF
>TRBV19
CASSSSGGQGLIGELFF
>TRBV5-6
CASRNFYSEQFF
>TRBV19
CASSIGGQPNTEAFF
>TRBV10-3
CAISSDGELFF
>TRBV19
CASSIQQGIYEQYF
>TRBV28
CASSLRDSEAFF
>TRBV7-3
CASSSNRDTGELFF
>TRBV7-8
CASSLSGGRGSPLHF
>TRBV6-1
CASSESSGNTIYF
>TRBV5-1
CASINTPGDYGYTF
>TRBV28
CASSTGDNYGYTF
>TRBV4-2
CASSQKLAGGGETQYF
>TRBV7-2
CASSLKEIGTDTQYF
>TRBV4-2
CASSPPTSGGVGEQFF
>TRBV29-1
CSVRRDRSSYEQYF
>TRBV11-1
CASSLGRMLTNTEAFF
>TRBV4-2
CASSQEGREFYEQYF
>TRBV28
CASSFTARTEAFF
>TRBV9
CASSVVDRGAKNIQYF
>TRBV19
CASSQNRGNTEAFF
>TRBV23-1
CASSQPPRTGGSNTGELFF
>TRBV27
CASSGYEGYTF
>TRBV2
CASSVRITSGNTIYF
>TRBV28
CASSLSPGTNTEAFF
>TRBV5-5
CASRPGTGPVNTEAFF
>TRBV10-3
CAISNIRAGNTIYF
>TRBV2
CASSDQGKTGNTIYF
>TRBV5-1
CASSFGRGLEASYEQYF
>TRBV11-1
CASSLAGRPQFF
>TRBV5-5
CASSETGTYYQPQHF
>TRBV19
CASNAGSSGANVLTF
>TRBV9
CASSVGGAGADTQYF
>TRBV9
CASSVVGVDTQYF
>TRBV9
CASSVGQEVTNEKLFF